This TCR beta chain was captured by sequencing in a study of blood T cell repertoires in COVID-19. Overall study: Whether acute or convalescent, the COVID-19 samples came from the United States, Italy and Spain. Sources were T cells, B-cell-depleted T cells, or PBMCs; the material itself was cDNA or gDNA.

Germline CDR1 is LNHDA and CDR2 is SQIVND (reference sequence). The CDR3 length is 16 residues. The junction had 13 bases not matched to a gene; V was cut back by 5 bases and J by 7 bases. Authors' processing steps: Amplification from reference gene primers served as the basis for estimated nucleated cell counts. Here immunoSEQ multiplex PCR was the method, and the copy in TCRdb shows in-frame clones only, minus some. From that table come the V and J calls and clone size; the DNA was used to work out D and trimming. The sample lists approximately 380,000 clones, 85% seen once, with 3.5% to 4% in the top ten.

The sample comprised peripheral blood. The sequence came from a woman younger than 30 with acute or convalescent COVID-19. The chain links TRBV19 to TRBJ2-7, with 11 bases aligning to TRBD2. CDR3 amino acids: CASSPWGGLAAWEQYF. Written as DNA, the CDR3 is TGTGCCAGTAGTCCCTGGGGGGGACTAGCGGCCTGGGAGCAGTACTTC. Looking up the rest from reference TRBV19 and TRBJ2-7 gives the full variable domain: DGGITQSPKYLFRKEGQNVTLSCEQNLNHDAMYWYRQDPGQGLRLIYYSQIVNDFQKGDIAEGYSVSREKKESFPLTVTSAQKNPTAFYLCASSPWGGLAAWEQYFGPGTRLTVT.